The source of this TCR beta chain is a study of blood T cells in healthy people across ages. On the study more broadly: Using template switching, researchers captured about one barcoded beta molecule for each two T cells.

A second PCR of roughly 7 to 11 cycles used a sample-barcoded 5' primer and a J-beta primer mix. A single record per CDR3 protein comes from TCRdb applying MiXCR to the 5' RACE reads. The sample has 1 million to 1.2 million distinct CDR3 sequences, 35% to 40% seen once. There are 14 residues in the CDR3. Germline loops: CDR1 MNHNS, CDR2 SASEGT. The sequenced sample was blood. The TCR comes from a man aged 18 to 30 in good health. The chain joins TRBV6-1 to TRBJ2-4; TRBD2 matches at 11 bases. Near its end, the DNA agrees better with TRBJ2-7, so the J call may be wrong. This CDR3 is CASIYGTSGYEQYF. In DNA form, the CDR3 reads TGTGCCAGCATTTACGGGACTAGCGGCTACGAGCAGTACTTC.